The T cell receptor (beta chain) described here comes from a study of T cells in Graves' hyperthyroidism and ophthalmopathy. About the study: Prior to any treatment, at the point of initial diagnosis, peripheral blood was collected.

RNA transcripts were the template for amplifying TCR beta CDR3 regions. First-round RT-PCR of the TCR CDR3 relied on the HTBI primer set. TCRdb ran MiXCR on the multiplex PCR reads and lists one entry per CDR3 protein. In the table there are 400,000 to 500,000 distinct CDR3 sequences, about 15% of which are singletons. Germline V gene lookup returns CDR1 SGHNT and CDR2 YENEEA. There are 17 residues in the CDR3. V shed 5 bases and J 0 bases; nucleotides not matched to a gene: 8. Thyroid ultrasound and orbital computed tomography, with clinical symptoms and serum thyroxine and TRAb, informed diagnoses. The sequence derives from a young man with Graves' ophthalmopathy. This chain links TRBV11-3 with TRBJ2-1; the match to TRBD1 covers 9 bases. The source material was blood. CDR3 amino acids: CASSGFGTGSSYNEQFF. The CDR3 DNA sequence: TGTGCCAGCAGCGGCTTCGGGACAGGGAGCTCCTACAATGAGCAGTTCTTC.